This T cell receptor (beta chain) comes out of a study of blood T cell repertoires in COVID-19. Study in general: Sample material is recorded as cDNA or gDNA derived from T cells, B-cell-depleted T cells, or PBMCs.

This table comes from immunoSEQ multiplex PCR, and its TCRdb copy is limited to in-frame clones, with some not included. The sample shows about 130,000 clones, around 76% of them seen only once. Trimming shortened V by 2 bases and J by 2 bases, and 10 bases separated the two germline ends. Germline CDR1 SGHDT, CDR2 YYEEEE. The CDR3 is 15 amino acids. The clonotype was recovered from a human donor in a cohort sampled during active COVID-19. The chain combines TRBV5-6 with TRBJ2-2; maybe TRBD2 (5 bases). Source material: peripheral blood. CDR3 nucleotide sequence: TGTGCCAGCAGCTTTGGACTCGGAAACACCGGGGAGCTGTTTTTT. It encodes CASSFGLGNTGELFF.